The 7 T cell receptor beta chains below all came from one sample that was sequenced in a study of blood T cell repertoires in COVID-19. Using immunoSEQ multiplex PCR, the repertoire was profiled, and TCRdb retains in-frame clones only, with some absent. The repertoire holds approximately 220,000 clones, with around 87% as singletons. The sample taken for sequencing was peripheral blood. The origin of the receptors is a man aged 60 to 69 with acute or convalescent COVID-19.

This sequence joins TRBV27 and TRBJ1-1; D is unclear. This CDR3 is built from 13 residues. Germline lookup yields CDR1 MNHEY and CDR2 SMNVEV (reference sequence). The germline V and J ends were trimmed by 4 bases and 4 bases, with 10 bases remaining between them. The chain's CDR3 is CASSYAVRTEAFF. The CDR3 DNA reads as TGTGCCAGCAGTTATGCAGTTCGCACTGAAGCTTTCTTT.

J is TRBJ1-4 and V is TRBV5-4; TRBD1 matches 7 bases. The CDR3 extends over 14 amino acids. Trimming at V came to 2 bases and at J to 6 bases, leaving 4 bases not matched to a gene. Germline V gene lookup returns CDR1 SGHNT and CDR2 YYREEE (reference sequence). CDR3 in amino acids: CASSFRGVDEKLFF. The CDR3 DNA reads TGTGCCAGCAGCTTCAGGGGGGTCGATGAAAAACTGTTTTTT.

The V gene is TRBV24-1, the J gene TRBJ2-7, with 8 bases identical to TRBD2. The length of the CDR3 is 14 residues. The V and J ends lost 3 bases and 9 bases, in that order; junction bases with no gene match: 9. The V gene's germline CDR1 is KGHDR and CDR2 SFDVKD. The CDR3 is CATSDIGPGGGQYF. DNA for the CDR3: TGTGCCACCAGTGATATCGGGCCCGGGGGGGGGCAGTACTTC.

The V call is TRBV7-2, the J call TRBJ2-5; possible D gene TRBD2, 6 bases. The V gene lost 5 bases and the J gene lost 4 bases, with 14 bases spanning the gap. The CDR3 is 14 amino acids. Germline CDR1 reads SGHTA; CDR2 reads FQGNSA. The CDR3 sequence: CASSPLARGETQYF. The CDR3 nucleotides are TGTGCCAGCAGCCCTCTAGCGAGGGGAGAGACCCAGTACTTC.

CDR3 DNA: TGCGCCAGCAGCTCATTGGACATTGGTCCCTACGAGCAGTACTTC. It specifies CASSSLDIGPYEQYF. V and J are TRBV5-1 and TRBJ2-7; D is possibly TRBD1 (5 bases). Per germline, CDR1 SGHRS and CDR2 YFSETQ. Deletions cut 3 bases from V and 2 bases from J, with 15 bases between. The CDR3 loop spans 15 amino acids.

The rearrangement uses TRBV9 and TRBJ2-4, with TRBD1 identical over 10 bases. V shed 4 bases and J 8 bases; nucleotides not matched to a gene: 9. Germline assignment: CDR1 SGDLS and CDR2 YYNGEE. The CDR3 extends over 15 amino acids. CDR3 in DNA: TGTGCCAGCAGCCCACGAGAGGGACAGGGGCACATTCAGTACTTC. Translated, it gives CASSPREGQGHIQYF.

The sample holds a few counts of this clone. The V gene is TRBV7-6, the J gene TRBJ1-1; D uncertain. CDR3 size: 15 residues. The ends were cut back, 5 bases at V and 1 base at J, with 14 bases in the middle. CDR1 SGHVS and CDR2 FNYEAQ come from the germline V gene. The CDR3 spells CASSRAGEGNTEAFF. The CDR3 DNA is TGTGCCAGCAGCAGAGCTGGGGAGGGGAACACTGAAGCTTTCTTT. Complete variable domain (other parts from reference TRBV7-6 and TRBJ1-1): GAGVSQSPRYKVTKRGQDVALRCDPISGHVSLYWYRQALGQGPEFLTYFNYEAQQDKSGLPNDRFSAERPEGSISTLTIQRTEQRDSAMYRCASSRAGEGNTEAFFGQGTRLTVV.